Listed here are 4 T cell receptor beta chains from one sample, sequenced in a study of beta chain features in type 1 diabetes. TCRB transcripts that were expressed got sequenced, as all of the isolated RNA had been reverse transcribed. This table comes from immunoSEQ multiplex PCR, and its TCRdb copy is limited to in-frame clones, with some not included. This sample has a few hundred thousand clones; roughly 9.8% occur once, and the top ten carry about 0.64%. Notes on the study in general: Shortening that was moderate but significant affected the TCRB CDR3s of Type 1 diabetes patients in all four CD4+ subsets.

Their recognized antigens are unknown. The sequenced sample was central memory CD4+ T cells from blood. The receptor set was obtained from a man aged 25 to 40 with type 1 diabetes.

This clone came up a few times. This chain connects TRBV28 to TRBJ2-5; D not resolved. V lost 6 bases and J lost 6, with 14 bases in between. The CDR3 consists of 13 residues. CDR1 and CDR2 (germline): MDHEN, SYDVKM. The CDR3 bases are TGTGCCAGCAGAAGCCAGTCGCGAAAGACCCAGTACTTC. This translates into CASRSQSRKTQYF.

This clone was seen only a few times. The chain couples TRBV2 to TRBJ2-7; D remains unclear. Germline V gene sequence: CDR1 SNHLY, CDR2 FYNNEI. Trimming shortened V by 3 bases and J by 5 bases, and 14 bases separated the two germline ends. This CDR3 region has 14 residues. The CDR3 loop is CASSDRPGLDEQYF. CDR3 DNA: TGTGCCAGCAGTGATCGTCCCGGTTTGGACGAGCAGTACTTC.

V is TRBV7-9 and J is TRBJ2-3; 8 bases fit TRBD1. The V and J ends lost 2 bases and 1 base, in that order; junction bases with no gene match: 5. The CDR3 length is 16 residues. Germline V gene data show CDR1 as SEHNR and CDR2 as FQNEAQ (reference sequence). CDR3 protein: CASSLSADRGTDTQYF. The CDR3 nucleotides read TGTGCCAGCAGCTTATCAGCGGACAGGGGCACAGATACGCAGTATTTT.

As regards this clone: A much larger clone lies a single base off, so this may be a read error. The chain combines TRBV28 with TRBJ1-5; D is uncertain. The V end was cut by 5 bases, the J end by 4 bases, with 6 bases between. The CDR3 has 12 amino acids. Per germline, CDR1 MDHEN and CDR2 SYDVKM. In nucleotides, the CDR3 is TGTGCCAGCAGTCCGTTAAATCAGCCCCAGCATTTT. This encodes CASSPLNQPQHF. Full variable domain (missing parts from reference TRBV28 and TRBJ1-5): DVKVTQSSRYLVKRTGEKVFLECVQDMDHENMFWYRQDPGLGLRLIYFSYDVKMKEKGDIPEGYSVSREKKERFSLILESASTNQTSMYLCASSPLNQPQHFGDGTRLSIL.